Below, 2 T cell receptor beta chains from the same sample are listed, as sequenced in a study of molecular identifiers for immune sequencing clone quantification. TCRdb reanalysed the PCR reads using MiXCR and keeps one entry per CDR3 protein. The sample has about 320,000 distinct CDR3 sequences, 20% to 25% seen once; the top ten hold 0.75% to 0.85%. The sample consisted of naive CD8+ T cells from blood, with Jurkat cell RNA spiked in. Subset described: FACS-sorted CD8+CD4-CCR7+CD45RA+ naive T cells. These receptors all come from a human donor in good health. Some libraries in this study had Jurkat cell RNA spiked in.

Regarding this clonotype: This may be a read error, as it is one base from a much larger clone. V and J are TRBV20-1 and TRBJ1-5; possibly TRBD1 for D (5 bases). CDR3 length equals 16 residues. Trimming shortened V by 1 base and J by 0 bases, and 13 bases separated the two germline ends. Germline CDR1 is DFQATT and CDR2 is SNEGSKA (reference sequence). CDR3 nucleotide sequence: TGCAGTGCTAGAGGGCAGGGTGAAAGTAGCAATCAGCCCCAGCATTTT. Its translation: CSARGQGESSNQPQHF.

A word on this clonotype: A much larger clone lies a single base off, so this may be a read error. The chain employs TRBV6-2 or TRBV6-3 and TRBJ1-2; tentative D call: TRBD1 (6 bases). Germline loops: CDR1 MNHEY, CDR2 SVGEGT. This CDR3 region has 16 residues. The CDR3 DNA reads as TGTGCCAGCAGTTACCTGACCCTATGGACAGCTCTTGGCTACATCTTC. This gives the protein CASSYLTLWTALGYIF.